This is a list of T cell receptor beta chains from one sample in a study of T cell responses to AZD1222 COVID-19 vaccine. The data were produced by immunoSEQ multiplex PCR, yet TCRdb's version contains in-frame clones alone and is incomplete. In the table there are around 77,000 clones, 70% to 90% of which are singletons. The input for sequencing was peripheral blood, taken on day 0 of AZD1222 vaccination. The receptors were gathered from an adult in good health. CDR3s include the opening cysteine and the closing phenylalanine or tryptophan. D genes are given only for firm matches. Clone size is stated in some rows and not others, as once, few, many or a class when expanded.

size	D	V	J	CDR3	DNA
.	.	TRBV4-1	TRBJ2-1	CASSQGRVDNEQFF	TGCGCCAGCAGCCAAGGGAGGGTTGACAATGAGCAGTTCTTC
.	.	TRBV30	TRBJ1-1	CAADRTFEAFF	TGTGCCGCGGACAGAACCTTTGAAGCTTTCTTT
.	.	TRBV5-4	TRBJ2-5	CASSWAQETQYF	TGTGCCAGCAGCTGGGCACAAGAGACCCAGTACTTC
.	.	TRBV20-1	TRBJ1-5	CSASAPRGESQPQHF	TGCAGTGCTAGTGCTCCGAGGGGGGAATCTCAGCCCCAGCATTTT
.	.	TRBV27	TRBJ1-6	CASSLSGGQSPLHF	TGTGCCAGCAGTCTCTCCGGGGGCCAGTCACCCCTCCACTTT
.	.	TRBV28	TRBJ2-6	CASSNSLSSGANVLTF	TGTGCCAGCAGTAACAGCCTTTCCTCTGGGGCCAACGTCCTGACTTTC
.	TRBD2	TRBV28	TRBJ2-7	CASIPAGSYEQYF	TGTGCCAGCATACCAGCGGGGTCCTACGAGCAGTACTTC
.	.	TRBV5-1	TRBJ1-4	CASSPDRQVNEKLFF	TGCGCCAGCAGCCCGGACAGACAGGTTAATGAAAAACTGTTTTTT
.	.	TRBV11-2	TRBJ1-5	CASSLSGGNQPQHF	TGTGCCAGCAGCTTATCAGGGGGCAATCAGCCCCAGCATTTT
once	.	TRBV7-3	TRBJ2-1	CASSLGTSNEQFF	TGTGCCAGCAGCTTAGGGACTTCTAATGAGCAGTTCTTC
few	.	TRBV10-2	TRBJ2-7	CASSESIGQQYF	TGCGCCAGCAGTGAGTCGATAGGACAGCAGTACTTC
.	.	TRBV27	TRBJ2-6	CASSPPGGANVLTF	TGTGCCAGCAGCCCCCCAGGAGGGGCCAACGTCCTGACTTTC
.	.	TRBV7-2	TRBJ2-3	CASSLVSGSTDTQYF	TGTGCCAGCAGCTTAGTTTCAGGATCGACAGATACGCAGTATTTT
.	TRBD1	TRBV4-1	TRBJ1-3	CASSPQGTGGAEAGNTIYF	TGCGCCAGCAGCCCACAGGGGACAGGGGGCGCGGAGGCTGGAAACACCATATATTTT
.	TRBD2	TRBV6-6	TRBJ2-1	CASSSAGGKFF	TGTGCCAGCAGTTCCGCGGGGGGGAAGTTCTTC
few	.	TRBV6-5	TRBJ2-7	CASSRDNYEQYF	TGTGCCAGCAGTCGGGACAACTACGAGCAGTACTTC
.	.	TRBV30	TRBJ1-4	CAWSLITGTTNEKLFF	TGTGCCTGGAGTCTTATCACAGGGACCACTAATGAAAAACTGTTTTTT
.	TRBD1	TRBV19	TRBJ1-1	CASADRGNTEAFF	TGTGCCAGTGCAGACAGGGGGAACACTGAAGCTTTCTTT
.	.	TRBV24-1	TRBJ1-5	CATNPGNNQPQHF	TGTGCCACCAACCCGGGGAATAATCAGCCCCAGCATTTT
.	.	TRBV18	TRBJ1-5	CASSTNHASNQPQHF	TGTGCCAGCTCTACAAACCATGCTAGCAATCAGCCCCAGCATTTT
.	.	TRBV28	TRBJ2-3	CASGGGTDTQYF	TGTGCCAGCGGAGGAGGGACAGATACGCAGTATTTT
.	.	TRBV19	TRBJ1-3	CASSIETAPRSGNTIYF	TGTGCCAGTAGTATAGAGACTGCCCCTCGCTCTGGAAACACCATATATTTT
.	.	TRBV3-1/TRBV3-2	TRBJ1-1	CASSRNPGQTQAFF	TGTGCCAGCAGCCGTAACCCAGGACAAACCCAAGCTTTCTTT
.	.	TRBV4-1	TRBJ1-3	CASSQTQGSGNTIYF	TGCGCCAGCAGCCAAACACAGGGTTCTGGAAACACCATATATTTT
once	TRBD1	TRBV19	TRBJ1-4	CASSPQGGPNEKLFF	TGTGCCAGTAGTCCACAGGGGGGTCCTAATGAAAAACTGTTTTTT
.	.	TRBV10-3	TRBJ2-3	CAISRLGSTDTQYF	TGTGCCATCAGCCGACTAGGAAGCACAGATACGCAGTATTTT
.	TRBD1	TRBV5-1	TRBJ1-2	CASSLENQGAVDGYTF	TGCGCCAGCAGCTTGGAGAATCAGGGGGCCGTGGATGGCTACACCTTC
.	.	TRBV24-1	TRBJ2-1	CATSDPGYNNEQFF	TGTGCCACCAGTGATCCAGGGTATAACAATGAGCAGTTCTTC
.	.	TRBV27	TRBJ1-6	CASSAAGGQGRSPLHF	TGTGCCAGCAGTGCGGCGGGGGGTCAGGGCAGGTCACCCCTCCACTTT
.	TRBD1	TRBV10-3	TRBJ1-6	CAIRQGQDNSPLHF	TGTGCCATCCGGCAGGGACAGGACAATTCACCCCTCCACTTT
.	TRBD2	TRBV5-1	TRBJ2-3	CASSLAIAGDPDTQYF	TGCGCCAGCAGCTTGGCAATAGCGGGAGACCCAGATACGCAGTATTTT
.	.	TRBV7-2	TRBJ1-5	CASSLRLGREQPQHF	TGTGCCAGCAGCCTCCGTTTGGGCAGGGAGCAGCCCCAGCATTTT
.	.	TRBV19	TRBJ1-1	CASSTLRGFNTEAFF	TGTGCCAGTAGTACTCTCAGGGGTTTTAACACTGAAGCTTTCTTT
.	.	TRBV6-1	TRBJ1-1	CASSERENTEAFF	TGTGCCAGCAGTGAAAGAGAAAACACTGAAGCTTTCTTT
.	.	TRBV27	TRBJ2-7	CASSSGQSWQYF	TGTGCCAGCAGTTCAGGACAGTCGTGGCAGTACTTC
.	.	TRBV15	TRBJ2-7	CATSRVRGMNEQYF	TGTGCCACCAGCAGAGTAAGGGGCATGAACGAGCAGTACTTC
.	.	TRBV10-1	TRBJ2-3	CASSDPGPPRGTQYF	TGCGCCAGCAGTGACCCGGGACCACCGCGCGGTACGCAGTATTTT
once	.	TRBV6-2/TRBV6-3	TRBJ1-1	CASSLKRGAKMDEAFF	TGTGCCAGCAGCTTGAAAAGAGGGGCCAAGATGGATGAAGCTTTCTTT
.	.	TRBV6-5	TRBJ2-3	CAIQQGLGTDTQYF	TGTGCCATTCAACAGGGTTTGGGCACAGATACGCAGTATTTT
once	TRBD1	TRBV28	TRBJ2-7	CASKDRGYEQYF	TGTGCCAGTAAGGACAGGGGCTACGAGCAGTACTTC